The clone carrying this T cell receptor (beta chain) has a count of ten or more. Unique molecular identifiers were attached to individual cDNA molecules. Each CDR3 protein gets one entry after TCRdb re-called the 5' RACE reads with MiXCR. The sample includes about 48,000 distinct CDR3 sequences, approximately 7.6% of them seen just once. This entry belongs to a study of early T cells in non-severe SARS-CoV-2 infection. Sequencing input: whole blood. The receptor was isolated from an adult who was a healthcare worker with PCR-confirmed SARS-CoV-2 infection or an uninfected control (not recorded which).

CDR3 coding DNA: TGTGCCAGCAAAAATGCGAACACCGGGGAGCTGTTTTTT. Amino acids: CASKNANTGELFF. The chain couples TRBV6-4 to TRBJ2-2; D remains unclear. The V end was cut by 7 bases, the J end by 0 bases, with 6 bases between. The CDR3 covers 13 residues. Per germline, CDR1 MRHNA and CDR2 SNTAGT.